This T cell receptor (beta chain) was sequenced during a study of T cell responses to AZD1222 COVID-19 vaccine. Points from the study as a whole: Increased Spike-specific TCR breadth and depth were observed after two AZD1222 doses. Close to half of spike-specific TCRs reportedly recognize unmutated variant regions. Baseline testing showed seropositivity in only 5 or 6 AZD1222 recipients. Regions 160-218 and 743-854 held dominance among vaccine-associated CD4 TCRs, which spanned spike.

In the case of this clone: Its matching antigen is unknown.

The germline V and J ends were trimmed by 3 bases and 7 bases, with 10 bases remaining between them. Germline V gives CDR1 SGHAT, CDR2 FQNNGV. CDR3 length equals 14 residues. Clones were sequenced by immunoSEQ multiplex PCR, and TCRdb holds only the in-frame ones, with some missing. Of tens of thousands of clones listed, around four fifths are singletons. The rearrangement links TRBV11-2 to TRBJ1-6, with a possible D match to TRBD1 (6 bases). This TCR came from an adult in good health. The input for sequencing was peripheral blood, taken on day 0 of AZD1222 vaccination. CDR3 DNA: TGTGCCAGCAGCTTTTCAGGGGACAATTCACCCCTCCACTTT. Translating it yields CASSFSGDNSPLHF.